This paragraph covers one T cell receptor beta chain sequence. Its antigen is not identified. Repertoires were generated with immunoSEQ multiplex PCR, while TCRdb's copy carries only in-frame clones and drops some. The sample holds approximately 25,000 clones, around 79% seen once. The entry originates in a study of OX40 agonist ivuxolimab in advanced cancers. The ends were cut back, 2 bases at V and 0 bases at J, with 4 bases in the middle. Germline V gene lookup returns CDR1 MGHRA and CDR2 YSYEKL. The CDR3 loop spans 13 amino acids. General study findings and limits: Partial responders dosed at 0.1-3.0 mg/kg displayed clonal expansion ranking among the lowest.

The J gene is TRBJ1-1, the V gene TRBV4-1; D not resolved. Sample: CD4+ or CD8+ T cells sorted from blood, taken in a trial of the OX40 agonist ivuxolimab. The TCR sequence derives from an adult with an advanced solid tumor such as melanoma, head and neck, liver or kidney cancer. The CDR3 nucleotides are TGCGCCAGCAGCCAAACAGTGAACACTGAAGCTTTCTTT. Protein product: CASSQTVNTEAFF.